This T cell receptor (beta chain) was observed in a study of blood T cell repertoires in COVID-19. Study-level background: Samples taken during acute and convalescent COVID-19 were collected in the United States, Italy and Spain. T cells, B-cell-depleted T cells, or PBMCs supplied cDNA or gDNA.

As handled by the study authors: Researchers report that nucleated cell counts were estimated from reference gene primer amplification. Clones were read by immunoSEQ multiplex PCR, and TCRdb kept only the in-frame ones, dropping some. The V and J calls and clone size were taken over from that table, and D and trimming were inferred from the DNA. The table lists about 270,000 clones, around 82% of them singletons. CDR1 LGHDT and CDR2 YNNKEL come from the germline V gene (reference sequence). This CDR3 is built from 13 residues. Trimming shortened V by 3 bases and J by 7 bases, and 12 bases separated the two germline ends.

The chain uses TRBV3-1 (or the pseudogene TRBV3-2) and TRBJ1-1; no definite D call. Input material: peripheral blood. The source is a woman under 30 with acute or convalescent COVID-19. CDR3 protein: CASSHRDSGEAFF. Here the CDR3 DNA reads TGTGCCAGCAGCCATCGGGATAGTGGTGAAGCTTTCTTT.